The clone carrying this T cell receptor (beta chain) was counted between two and nine times. Its antigen is unidentified. The sample originates from a study of post-analysis software for immune sequencing data. Study summary: Some patients lacked subtype; others had relapsing-remitting, secondary progressive or progressive-relapsing disease.

CDR1 is SQVTM, CDR2 ANQGSEA, per germline. The CDR3 is made up of 12 amino acids. The junction had 13 bases not matched to a gene; V was cut back by 8 bases and J by 10 bases. Study results and limitations: Significantly lower normalized Chao1 diversity was found in patients with multiple sclerosis relative to controls. Patients used roughly five TRBV segments, including TRBV5-6, TRBV5-1 and TRBV20-1, more often than controls. Co-batched samples clustered tightly together by F measure.

Unique molecular identifiers were carried by the TCR beta cDNA libraries. It was from approximately 0.91 to 9.4 million T cells that approximately 500,000 cDNA molecules came. One entry per CDR3 protein, called by TCRdb with MiXCR from the PCR reads. Here the sample spans hundreds of thousands of distinct CDR3 sequences, 44% being singletons. This TCR came from a girl under 18 with multiple sclerosis. Specimen: blood. The V and J genes are TRBV29-1 and TRBJ2-5; 7 bases agree with TRBD2. The CDR3 loop is CSLGQRRGVQYF. As DNA, the CDR3 is TGCAGCCTAGGACAAAGACGGGGGGTCCAGTACTTC.